Described below is a single T cell receptor (beta chain) sequence and its context. J gave up 5 bases and V 5 bases, and 9 bases lay outside the gene matches. In germline, CDR1 is MNHEY, CDR2 SVGAGI. The CDR3 extends over 15 amino acids. The record originates from a study of blood T cell repertoires in COVID-19. Whole-study context: Samples representing acute and convalescent COVID-19 were sourced from the United States, Italy and Spain.

Produced via immunoSEQ multiplex PCR; TCRdb's table is partial and in-frame only. The profile shows some 380,000 clones, 81% of them singletons. V gene TRBV6-5 combines with J gene TRBJ2-5; TRBD2 agrees at 9 bases. The receptor was derived from a human donor with acute or convalescent COVID-19. The donor label of this sample is uncertain. The sample was peripheral blood. In DNA, the CDR3 is TGTGCCAGCAGTAGGGCGGGGGGGGTTCAGGAGACCCAGTACTTC. Translated: CASSRAGGVQETQYF.